The 14 T cell receptor beta chains in this list originate from one sample, sequenced in a study of regulatory T cells in long-lasting Graves disease. The TCR beta library used iRepertoire HTBI primers with Arm-PCR amplification of CDR3. MiXCR, run by TCRdb on the multiplex PCR reads, gives a single entry per CDR3 protein. The data contain under 450,000 distinct CDR3 sequences, around a quarter of them seen just once; the ten biggest clones take up 26%. Documented time point: persistent/refractory GD, antithyroid drugs over 5 years with positive TRAb. Researchers made the TCR library from RNA that was extracted from PBMCs. The sequencing used peripheral blood mononuclear cells (PBMCs), collected when the disease was refractory, from a patient treated with antithyroid drugs. The origin of the receptors is a female donor with Graves disease.

This clonotype was picked up many times. The V call is TRBV11-2, the J call TRBJ2-2; D possibly corresponds to TRBD1 (6 bases). The CDR3 runs to 14 residues. Germline lookup yields CDR1 SGHAT and CDR2 FQNNGV. V shed 7 bases and J shed 4 bases, with 13 bases lying between them. The CDR3 sequence: CASTRIGGTGELFF. The CDR3, as DNA: TGTGCCAGCACTAGGATAGGGGGCACCGGGGAGCTGTTTTTT.

The gene calls are TRBV12-3 or TRBV12-4 and TRBJ1-6, with TRBD1 matching over 7 bases. The V segment lost 6 bases and the J segment 3 bases; nucleotides outside the gene matches: 5. CDR3 size: 15 residues. Written as DNA, the CDR3 is TGTGCCAGCAGCCTGGACAGGCGCTATAATTCACCCCTCCACTTT. Translating it yields CASSLDRRYNSPLHF.

This chain uses TRBV27 with TRBJ2-1; a weak D match, TRBD2 (6 bases). Trimming removed 10 bases from V and 7 bases from J, with 47 bases in between. Germline assignment: CDR1 MNHEY and CDR2 SMNVEV (reference sequence). This CDR3 is built from 23 residues. DNA for the CDR3: TGTGCCATCCACTCCTACCGGGCCTCAAAACGGGACTCTCACACCCCACCGGGGAATGAGCAGTTCTTC. Protein: CAIHSYRASKRDSHTPPGNEQFF.

This clonotype showed up many times. The chain recombines TRBV12-3 or TRBV12-4 with TRBJ2-7; the match to TRBD2 covers 12 bases. This CDR3 region has 15 residues. The V segment lost 8 bases and the J segment 0 bases; nucleotides outside the gene matches: 5. The CDR3 DNA sequence: TGTGCCAGCGGCCTGGGACTAGCGGGCTCCTACGAGCAGTACTTC. The encoded protein is CASGLGLAGSYEQYF.

This clonotype was counted between two and nine times. V and J are TRBV7-6 and TRBJ1-4; tentatively, D is TRBD1 (5 bases). V was cut by 8 bases and J by 7 bases, with 17 bases left in between. The CDR3 runs 14 residues. From germline, CDR1 is SGHVS and CDR2 FNYEAQ. CDR3 DNA sequence: TGTGCCAGCGGCCTTGGGACCAGCGCTGAAAAACTGTTTTTT. It translates to CASGLGTSAEKLFF.

The chain links TRBV19 to TRBJ2-5; 8 nucleotides align to TRBD1. CDR3 length: 16 residues. Trimming took 2 bases from V and 5 from J; bases not matched to a gene: 10. CDR1 and CDR2 (germline): LNHDA, SQIVND (reference sequence). The CDR3 nucleotides read TGTGCCAGTAGTATACAGGGGGCTGGAGTGAGTGAGACCCAGTACTTC. Its translation is CASSIQGAGVSETQYF.

This clonotype was counted many times. This chain joins TRBV6-5 and TRBJ1-4, with D possibly matching TRBD1 (5 bases). From germline, CDR1 is MNHEY and CDR2 SVGAGI. The CDR3 covers 17 residues. V gave up 1 base and J gave up 3 bases, with 15 bases separating them. CDR3 DNA sequence: TGTGCCAGCAGTTACTGGTCCGGTCCGGGGGCTAATGAAAAACTGTTTTTT. It translates to CASSYWSGPGANEKLFF.

This clonotype has ten or more counts. The V call is TRBV5-1, the J call TRBJ1-4; the match to TRBD1 covers 7 bases. Germline CDR1 reads SGHRS; CDR2 reads YFSETQ. CDR3 size: 18 residues. V shed 2 bases, J shed 8 bases, and the junction held 18 bases outside the gene matches. The CDR3, as DNA: TGCGCCAGCAGCTTCGGGTCTAACAGGGGAGGCGGTGAAGAAAAACTGTTTTTT. Translating it yields CASSFGSNRGGGEEKLFF.

This clonotype was picked up many times. The gene calls are TRBV5-1 and TRBJ2-7; 9 bases are shared with TRBD2. The germline CDR1 and CDR2 sequences are SGHRS and YFSETQ. This CDR3 comprises 17 residues. V shed 4 bases, J shed 4 bases, and the junction held 15 bases outside the gene matches. The CDR3 reads CASSVGHLSGSGYEQYF. CDR3 sequence (DNA): TGCGCCAGCAGCGTGGGACACCTTAGCGGGAGCGGATACGAGCAGTACTTC.

This clonotype has at least ten counts. CDR3 loop: CASSEGGTYEQYF. CDR3 DNA: TGTGCCAGCAGTGAAGGGGGGACCTACGAGCAGTACTTC. The rearrangement joins TRBV6-1 to TRBJ2-7, with D perhaps matching TRBD1 or TRBD2 (5 bases each). The CDR3 loop spans 13 amino acids. V was shortened by 1 base and J by 2 bases, with 6 bases between the two germline ends. Per the germline V gene, CDR1 is MNHNS and CDR2 is SASEGT.

This clonotype has at least ten counts. J is TRBJ1-6 and V is TRBV11-2, with a weak D call TRBD1 (6 bases). The V gene lost 10 bases and the J gene lost 10 bases, with 20 bases spanning the gap. The CDR3 is 14 residues long. Germline loops: CDR1 SGHAT, CDR2 FQNNGV. This chain's CDR3 is CATDAGGGKSPLHF. The DNA for the CDR3 is TGTGCCACTGATGCCGGAGGGGGTAAATCACCCCTCCACTTT.

V is TRBV28 and J is TRBJ2-1; D is undetermined. The V end lost 6 bases, the J end lost 7 bases, and 7 bases lay between the germline ends. Germline loops: CDR1 MDHEN, CDR2 SYDVKM. CDR3 length: 11 residues. CDR3: CASSFPNEQFF. The DNA for the CDR3 is TGTGCCAGCAGCTTCCCTAATGAGCAGTTCTTC.

This clonotype was counted ten times or more. The rearrangement joins TRBV20-1 to TRBJ2-1; the match to TRBD2 covers 8 bases. CDR1 is DFQATT, CDR2 SNEGSKA, per germline (reference sequence). V shed 5 bases and J 8 bases; nucleotides not matched to a gene: 17. This CDR3 has 16 amino acids. The DNA for the CDR3 is TGCAGTGCTGAGGGCCGTTTAGCGGGATATCTGTATGAGCAGTTCTTC. Translation gives CSAEGRLAGYLYEQFF.

The chain carries TRBV5-4 and TRBJ2-5; the match to TRBD2 covers 8 bases. V was clipped by 4 bases and J by 0 bases; unmatched bases: 2. The CDR3 runs to 14 residues. CDR1 SGHNT and CDR2 YYREEE come from the germline V gene (reference sequence). The CDR3 sequence is CASSLGLDQETQYF. The CDR3, as DNA: TGTGCCAGCAGCCTGGGACTAGACCAAGAGACCCAGTACTTC.